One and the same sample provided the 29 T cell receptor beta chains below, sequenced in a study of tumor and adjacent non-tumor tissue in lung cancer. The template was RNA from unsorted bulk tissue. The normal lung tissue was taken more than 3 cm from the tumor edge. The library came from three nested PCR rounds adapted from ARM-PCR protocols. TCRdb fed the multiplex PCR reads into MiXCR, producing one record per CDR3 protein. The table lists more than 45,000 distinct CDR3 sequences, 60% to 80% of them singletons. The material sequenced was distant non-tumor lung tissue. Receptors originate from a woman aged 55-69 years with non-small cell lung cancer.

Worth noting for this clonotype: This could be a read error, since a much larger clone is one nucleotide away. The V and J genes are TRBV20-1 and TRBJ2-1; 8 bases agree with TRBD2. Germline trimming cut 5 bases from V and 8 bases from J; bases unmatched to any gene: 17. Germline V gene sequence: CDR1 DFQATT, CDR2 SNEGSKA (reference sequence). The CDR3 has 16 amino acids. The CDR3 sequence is CSAGLLGTGGDDEQFF. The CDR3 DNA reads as TGCAGTGCTGGACTCCTGGGAACGGGGGGGGACGATGAGCAGTTCTTC.

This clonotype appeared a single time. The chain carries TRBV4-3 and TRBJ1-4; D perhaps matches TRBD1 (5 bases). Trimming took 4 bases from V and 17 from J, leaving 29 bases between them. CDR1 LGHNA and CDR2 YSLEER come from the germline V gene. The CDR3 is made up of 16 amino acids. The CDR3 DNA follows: TGCGCCAGCAGCCGCAAGTCGGGTGGGGGAAGCGAAAAACCATTTTTT. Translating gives CASSRKSGGGSEKPFF.

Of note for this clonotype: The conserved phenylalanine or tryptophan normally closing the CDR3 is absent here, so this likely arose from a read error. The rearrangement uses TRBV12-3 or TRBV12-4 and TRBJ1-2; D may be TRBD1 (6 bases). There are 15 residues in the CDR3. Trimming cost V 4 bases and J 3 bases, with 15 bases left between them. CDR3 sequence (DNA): TGTGCCAGCAGTTACAGGACAGTTGGGGACTATGGCTACACCTCC. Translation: CASSYRTVGDYGYTS.

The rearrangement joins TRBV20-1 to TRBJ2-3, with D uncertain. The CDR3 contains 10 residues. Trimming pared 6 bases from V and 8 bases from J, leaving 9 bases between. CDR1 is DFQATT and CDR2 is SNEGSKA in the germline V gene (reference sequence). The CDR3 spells CSALFGTQYF. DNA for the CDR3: TGCAGTGCGCTTTTCGGTACGCAGTATTTT.

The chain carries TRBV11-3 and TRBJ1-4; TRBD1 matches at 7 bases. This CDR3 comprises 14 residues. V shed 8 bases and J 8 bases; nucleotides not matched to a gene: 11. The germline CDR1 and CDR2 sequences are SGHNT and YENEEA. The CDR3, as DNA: TGTGCCAGCTGTTCGGACAGGCGGCGAGAAAAACTGTTTTTT. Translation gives CASCSDRRREKLFF.

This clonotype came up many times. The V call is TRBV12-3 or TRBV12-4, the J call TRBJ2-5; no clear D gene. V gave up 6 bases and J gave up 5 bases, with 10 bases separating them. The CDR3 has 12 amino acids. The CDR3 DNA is TGTGCCAGCAGCGGCCTGGGGGAGACCCAGTACTTC. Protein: CASSGLGETQYF.

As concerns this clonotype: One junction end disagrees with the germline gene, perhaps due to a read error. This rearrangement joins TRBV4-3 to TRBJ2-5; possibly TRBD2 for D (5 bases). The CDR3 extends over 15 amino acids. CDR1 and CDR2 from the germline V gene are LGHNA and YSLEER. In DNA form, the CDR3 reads TGCGCCAGCAACCATGATCATCGGGATGTGGAGACCCAGTGCTTC. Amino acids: CASNHDHRDVETQCF.

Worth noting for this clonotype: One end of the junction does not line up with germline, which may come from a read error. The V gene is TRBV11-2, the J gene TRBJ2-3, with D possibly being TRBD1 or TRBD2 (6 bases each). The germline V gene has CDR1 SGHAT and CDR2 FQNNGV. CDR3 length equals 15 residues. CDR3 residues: CTSSLWGALGDTHYF. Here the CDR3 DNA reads TGTACCAGCAGCTTATGGGGGGCCCTCGGAGATACGCATTATTTT.

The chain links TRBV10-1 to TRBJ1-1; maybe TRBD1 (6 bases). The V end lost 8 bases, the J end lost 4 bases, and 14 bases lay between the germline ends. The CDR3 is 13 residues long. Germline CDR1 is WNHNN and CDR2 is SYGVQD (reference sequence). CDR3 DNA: TGCGCCAGCGGGGGCGGAGGTGGCACTGAAGCTTTCTTT. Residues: CASGGGGGTEAFF.

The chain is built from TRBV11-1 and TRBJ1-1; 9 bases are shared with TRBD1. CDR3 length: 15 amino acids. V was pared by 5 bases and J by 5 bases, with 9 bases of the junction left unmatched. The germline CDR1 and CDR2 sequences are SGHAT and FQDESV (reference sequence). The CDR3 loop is CASSPGQGMETEAFF. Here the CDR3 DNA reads TGTGCCAGCAGCCCAGGACAGGGGATGGAAACTGAAGCTTTCTTT.

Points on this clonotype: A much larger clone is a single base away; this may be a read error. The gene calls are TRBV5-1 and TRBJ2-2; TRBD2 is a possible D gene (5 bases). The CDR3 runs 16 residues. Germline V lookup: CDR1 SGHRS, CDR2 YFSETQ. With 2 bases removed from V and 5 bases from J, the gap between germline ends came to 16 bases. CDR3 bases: TGCGCCAGCAGCTTAACCGGGATAGGGAAAACCGGGGAGCTGTTTTTT. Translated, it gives CASSLTGIGKTGELFF.

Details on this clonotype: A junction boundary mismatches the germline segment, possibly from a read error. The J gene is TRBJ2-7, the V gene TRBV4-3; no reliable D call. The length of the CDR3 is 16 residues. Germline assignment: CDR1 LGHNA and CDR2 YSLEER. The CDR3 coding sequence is TGCGCCAGCAGCCAAGAAGATAAGGCATGGGTCCACGAGCAATACTTC. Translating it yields CASSQEDKAWVHEQYF.

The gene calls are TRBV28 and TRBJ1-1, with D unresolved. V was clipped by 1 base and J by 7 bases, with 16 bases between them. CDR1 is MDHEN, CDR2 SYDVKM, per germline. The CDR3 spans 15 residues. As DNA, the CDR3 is TGTGCCAGCAGTTTATTGCCCCCTACCCACAATGAAGCTTTCTTT. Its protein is CASSLLPPTHNEAFF.

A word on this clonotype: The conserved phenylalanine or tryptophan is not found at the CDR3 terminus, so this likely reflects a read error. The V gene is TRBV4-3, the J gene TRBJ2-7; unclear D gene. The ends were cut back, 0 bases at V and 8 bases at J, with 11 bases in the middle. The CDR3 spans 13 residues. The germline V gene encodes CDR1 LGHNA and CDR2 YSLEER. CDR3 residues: CASSQDLGRKQYL. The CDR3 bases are TGCGCCAGCAGCCAAGATTTAGGCCGGAAGCAGTACTTA.

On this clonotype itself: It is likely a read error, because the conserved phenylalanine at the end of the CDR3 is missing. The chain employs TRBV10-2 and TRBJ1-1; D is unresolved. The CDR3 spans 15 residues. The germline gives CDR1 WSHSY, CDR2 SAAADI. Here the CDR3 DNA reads TGCGCCAGTAGTGAGTCCGGGAGGGCGAACACTGAAGCTTTCTGT. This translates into CASSESGRANTEAFC.

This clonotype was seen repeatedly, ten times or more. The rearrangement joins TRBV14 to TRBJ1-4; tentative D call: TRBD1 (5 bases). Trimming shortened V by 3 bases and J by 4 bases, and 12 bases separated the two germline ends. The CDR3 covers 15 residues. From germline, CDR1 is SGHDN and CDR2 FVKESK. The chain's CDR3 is CASSQTTERNEKLFF. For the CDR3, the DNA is TGTGCCAGCAGCCAGACGACAGAGCGTAATGAAAAACTGTTTTTT.

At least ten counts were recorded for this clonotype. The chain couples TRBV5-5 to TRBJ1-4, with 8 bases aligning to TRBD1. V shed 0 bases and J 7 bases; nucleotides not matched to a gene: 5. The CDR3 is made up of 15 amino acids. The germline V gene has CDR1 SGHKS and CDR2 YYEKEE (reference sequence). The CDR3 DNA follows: TGTGCCAGCAGCTTGGAGGGACAGGCAGGTGAAAAACTGTTTTTT. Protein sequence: CASSLEGQAGEKLFF.

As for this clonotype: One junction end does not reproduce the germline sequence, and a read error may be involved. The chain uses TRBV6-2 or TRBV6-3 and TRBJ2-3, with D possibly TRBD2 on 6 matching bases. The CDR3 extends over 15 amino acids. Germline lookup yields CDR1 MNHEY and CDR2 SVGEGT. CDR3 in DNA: TGTGCCAGCACCGGGGAGGAGGGGAACACAGATACACAGTATTTT. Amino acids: CASTGEEGNTDTQYF.

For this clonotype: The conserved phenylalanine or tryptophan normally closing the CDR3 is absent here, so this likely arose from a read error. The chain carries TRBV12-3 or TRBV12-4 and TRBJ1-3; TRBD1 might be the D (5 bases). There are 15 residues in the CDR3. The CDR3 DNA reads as TGTGCCGGCAGCCCGGGACGGTACTCTGGAAACACCATATATTAT. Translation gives CAGSPGRYSGNTIYY.

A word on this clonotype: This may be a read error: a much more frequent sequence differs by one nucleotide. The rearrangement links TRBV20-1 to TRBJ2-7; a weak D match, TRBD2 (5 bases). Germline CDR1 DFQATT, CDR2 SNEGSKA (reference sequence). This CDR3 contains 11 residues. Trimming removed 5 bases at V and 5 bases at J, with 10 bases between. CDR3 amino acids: CSALSADEQYF. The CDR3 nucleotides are TGCAGTGCTCTCTCAGCGGACGAGCAGTACTTC.

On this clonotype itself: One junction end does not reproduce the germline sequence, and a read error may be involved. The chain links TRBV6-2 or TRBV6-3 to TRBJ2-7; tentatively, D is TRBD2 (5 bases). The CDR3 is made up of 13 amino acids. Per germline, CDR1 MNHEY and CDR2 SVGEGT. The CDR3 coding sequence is TGTGCCAGCAGTTCCCGGGATGACTACGAGAAGTACTTC. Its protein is CASSSRDDYEKYF.

The CDR3 DNA reads as TGCAGCGTTGGGGGACTGACGAACACCGGGGGACTGTTTTTT. Protein: CSVGGLTNTGGLFF. The chain employs TRBV29-1 and TRBJ2-2, with TRBD2 as a possible D gene (6 bases). Trimming took off 4 bases at V and 14 bases at J, with 23 bases between the two ends. This CDR3 region has 14 residues. Germline V gives CDR1 SQVTM, CDR2 ANQGSEA.

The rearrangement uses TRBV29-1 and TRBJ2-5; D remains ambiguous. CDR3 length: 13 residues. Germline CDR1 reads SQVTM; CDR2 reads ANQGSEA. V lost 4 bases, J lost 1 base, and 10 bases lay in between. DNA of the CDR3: TGCAGCGTTGTGGATACTTGCCAAGAGACCCAGTACTTC. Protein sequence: CSVVDTCQETQYF.

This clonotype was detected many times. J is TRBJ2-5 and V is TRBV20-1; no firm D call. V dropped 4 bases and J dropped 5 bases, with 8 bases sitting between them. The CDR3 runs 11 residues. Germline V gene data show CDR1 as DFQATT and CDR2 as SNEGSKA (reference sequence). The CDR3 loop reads CSAKPEETQYF. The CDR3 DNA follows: TGCAGTGCTAAGCCTGAGGAGACCCAGTACTTC.

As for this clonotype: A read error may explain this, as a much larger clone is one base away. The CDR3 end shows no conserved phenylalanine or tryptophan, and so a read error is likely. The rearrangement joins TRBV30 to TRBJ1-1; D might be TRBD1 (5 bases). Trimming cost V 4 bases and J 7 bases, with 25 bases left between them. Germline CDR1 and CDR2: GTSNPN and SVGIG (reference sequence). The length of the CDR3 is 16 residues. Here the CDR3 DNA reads TGTGCCTGGAACTTTTATCAGGGTATCGGCACACGTGAAGCTTTCTCT. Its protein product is CAWNFYQGIGTREAFS.

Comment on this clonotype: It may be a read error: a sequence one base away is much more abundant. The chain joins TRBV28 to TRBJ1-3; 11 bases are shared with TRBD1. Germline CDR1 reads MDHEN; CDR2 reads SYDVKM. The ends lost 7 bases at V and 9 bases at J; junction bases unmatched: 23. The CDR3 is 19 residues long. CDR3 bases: TGTGCCAGCAATTCCCTCGGGACAGGGGGGATGTTGGAAAGAAGCACCATATATTTT. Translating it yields CASNSLGTGGMLERSTIYF.

The CDR3 nucleotides are TGTGCCAGCAGATCTTGGACGCGGGGAGTGGAGACCCAGTACTTC. Amino acid sequence: CASRSWTRGVETQYF. The rearrangement uses TRBV12-3 or TRBV12-4 and TRBJ2-5, with D maybe TRBD2 (6 bases). The CDR3 is 15 amino acids. V lost 6 bases and J 5 bases, leaving 19 bases between the germline ends.

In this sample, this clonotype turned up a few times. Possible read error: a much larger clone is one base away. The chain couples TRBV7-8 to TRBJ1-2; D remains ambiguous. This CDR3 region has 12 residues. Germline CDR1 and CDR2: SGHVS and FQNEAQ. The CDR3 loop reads CVSSGQELGYTF. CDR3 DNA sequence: TGTGTCAGCAGCGGGCAGGAGCTTGGCTACACCTTC.

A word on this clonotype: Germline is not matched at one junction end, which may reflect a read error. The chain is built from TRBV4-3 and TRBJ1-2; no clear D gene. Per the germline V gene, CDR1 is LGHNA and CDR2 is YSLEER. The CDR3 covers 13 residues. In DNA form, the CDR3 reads TGCGCCAGCAGCCTATCTCGAGTCTATGGCTACACATTC. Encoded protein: CASSLSRVYGYTF.